Listed here are 26 T cell receptor beta chains from one sample, sequenced in a study of cytomegalovirus exposure and HLA in healthy donors (dated by TCRdb to 2015 to 2018). Library generation was performed with the immunoSEQ multiplex PCR assay. Drawn from immuneACCESS, this table holds only the in-frame rearrangements with V and J called that TCRdb kept. Clones are partly lost; checked studies trace under half to an unresolved V gene and leave the rest unexplained. Within this sample are fewer than 200,000 clones, with about 89% of them counted one time only. 3% to 3.5% of the sample comes from the top ten. The sequencing sample was made of PBMCs. Every receptor here comes from a woman younger than 35 in good health and CMV-seropositive.

V is TRBV27 and J is TRBJ2-7, with TRBD2 identical over 7 bases. The CDR3 spans 15 residues. The germline V gene has CDR1 MNHEY and CDR2 SMNVEV (reference sequence). Trimming removed 0 bases from V and 0 bases from J; junction bases left unmatched: 2. The CDR3 DNA reads TGTGCCAGCAGTTTATCTAGCGGGCCCTCCTACGAGCAGTACTTC. Its protein is CASSLSSGPSYEQYF.

The genes are TRBV5-1 and TRBJ2-3; 7 bases fit TRBD1. Germline V gene lookup returns CDR1 SGHRS and CDR2 YFSETQ. The CDR3 length is 15 residues. J was trimmed by 4 bases and V by 0 bases; bases with no gene match: 5. CDR3 amino acids: CASSLERTGPDTQYF. As DNA, the CDR3 is TGCGCCAGCAGCTTGGAGCGGACAGGCCCAGATACGCAGTATTTT.

The V and J genes are TRBV5-6 and TRBJ1-5, with D possibly matching TRBD1 (6 bases). The germline V gene has CDR1 SGHDT and CDR2 YYEEEE. V shed 4 bases and J shed 6 bases, with 17 bases lying between them. This CDR3 contains 15 residues. In DNA, the CDR3 is TGTGCCAGCAGCCCGTACAGGGATAGGGGTCAGCCCCAGCATTTT. Translating it yields CASSPYRDRGQPQHF.

This chain links TRBV30 with TRBJ1-1; D uncertain. There are 12 residues in the CDR3. Germline V CDR1 and CDR2: GTSNPN, SVGIG (reference sequence). The germline V and J ends were trimmed by 0 bases and 3 bases, with 5 bases remaining between them. Here the CDR3 reads CAWSVLYTEAFF. Written as DNA, the CDR3 is TGTGCCTGGAGTGTACTATACACTGAAGCTTTCTTT.

The CDR3 loop reads CASSVGQRGETQYF. The CDR3 region has the DNA TGTGCCAGCAGTGTAGGGCAGAGGGGGGAGACCCAGTACTTC. The chain employs TRBV2 and TRBJ2-5, with a tentative D call TRBD1 (6 bases). Trimming cost V 4 bases and J 5 bases, with 14 bases left between them. Germline-derived CDR1 and CDR2 are SNHLY and FYNNEI. The length of the CDR3 is 14 residues.

The chain employs TRBV9 and TRBJ2-2, with 9 bases matching TRBD1. Germline CDR1 is SGDLS and CDR2 is YYNGEE. V lost 0 bases to trimming and J lost 7 bases; unmatched junction nucleotides: 7. This CDR3 has 16 amino acids. The CDR3: CASSVALQGADGELFF. CDR3 bases: TGTGCCAGCAGCGTAGCCCTACAGGGGGCCGACGGGGAGCTGTTTTTT.

The V gene is TRBV13, the J gene TRBJ2-5, with D tentatively TRBD2 (7 bases). CDR1 is PRHDT and CDR2 is FYEKMQ in the germline V gene (reference sequence). Trimming removed 2 bases at V and 3 bases at J, with 13 bases between. CDR3 length: 15 residues. The CDR3 sequence is CASSLSRGGKETQYF. CDR3 in DNA: TGTGCCAGCAGCTTATCGAGGGGGGGAAAAGAGACCCAGTACTTC.

V is TRBV28 and J is TRBJ2-3; TRBD1 matches at 7 bases. CDR3 length equals 18 residues. In germline, CDR1 is MDHEN, CDR2 SYDVKM. V lost 3 bases and J lost 1; bases outside the gene matches: 13. Here the CDR3 DNA reads TGTGCCAGCAGTTTGCCGACTAACAGGGGCGCACGCACAGATACGCAGTATTTT. The encoded protein is CASSLPTNRGARTDTQYF.

This CDR3 is CASSYGRTDTQYF. The DNA of the CDR3 is TGTGCCAGCAGTTATGGGCGCACAGATACGCAGTATTTT. The V and J genes are TRBV27 and TRBJ2-3; D is ambiguous. This CDR3 is 13 amino acids long. The germline V and J ends were trimmed by 4 bases and 1 base, with 6 bases remaining between them. Germline values: CDR1 MNHEY, CDR2 SMNVEV (reference sequence).

The chain couples TRBV27 to TRBJ1-2; TRBD1 matches at 7 bases. V was clipped by 0 bases and J by 2 bases; unmatched bases: 6. The CDR3 extends over 16 amino acids. Germline CDR1 MNHEY, CDR2 SMNVEV (reference sequence). The CDR3 here is CASSLSVTGQNYGYTF. The CDR3 DNA sequence: TGTGCCAGCAGTTTATCTGTGACAGGGCAAAACTATGGCTACACCTTC.

On this clone: The same CDR3 arises from other DNA sequences in this sample as well. This rearrangement joins TRBV6-5 to TRBJ2-5, with no clear D. Per the germline V gene, CDR1 is MNHEY and CDR2 is SVGAGI. The CDR3 covers 12 residues. Between the trimmed V and J ends, which lost 0 bases and 5 bases, there was a span of 4 bases. This CDR3 reads CASSYSRETQYF. The CDR3 DNA is TGTGCCAGCAGTTACTCGAGGGAGACCCAGTACTTC.

CDR3: CASSFRGIDEQYF. DNA of the CDR3: TGTGCCAGCAGCTTTCGAGGGATCGACGAGCAGTACTTC. The chain couples TRBV7-2 to TRBJ2-7; TRBD2 is a possible D gene (5 bases). The CDR3 is made up of 13 amino acids. Trimming took off 3 bases at V and 5 bases at J, with 11 bases between the two ends. The germline CDR1 and CDR2 sequences are SGHTA and FQGNSA.

The J gene is TRBJ2-5, the V gene TRBV5-6, with D possibly being TRBD2 (6 bases). Germline CDR1 SGHDT, CDR2 YYEEEE. This CDR3 comprises 16 residues. V was clipped by 1 base and J by 0 bases, with 13 bases between them. The chain's CDR3 is CASSLLDSGYQETQYF. The CDR3 DNA is TGTGCCAGCAGCTTGCTGGATAGCGGATACCAAGAGACCCAGTACTTC. The whole variable domain, filled in from reference TRBV5-6 and TRBJ2-5, reads DAGVTQSPTHLIKTRGQQVTLRCSPKSGHDTVSWYQQALGQGPQFIFQYYEEEERQRGNFPDRFSGHQFPNYSSELNVNALLLGDSALYLCASSLLDSGYQETQYFGPGTRLLVL.

The chain is built from TRBV4-2 and TRBJ2-7, with D possibly matching TRBD2 (6 bases). Germline-derived CDR1 and CDR2 are LGHNA and YNFKEQ. The V and J ends lost 0 bases and 4 bases respectively, with 16 bases between them. The CDR3 length is 16 residues. The CDR3 reads CASSQEAGLRTYEQYF. DNA of the CDR3: TGTGCCAGCAGCCAAGAGGCAGGACTACGAACGTACGAGCAGTACTTC.

This chain uses TRBV7-3 with TRBJ2-5; D is ambiguous. Trimming shortened V by 1 base and J by 5 bases, and 8 bases separated the two germline ends. The CDR3 has 13 residues. Germline CDR1 reads SGHTA; CDR2 reads FQGTGA. CDR3 nucleotides: TGTGCCAGCAGCTTAAGTGTCGAGGAGACCCAGTACTTC. Protein: CASSLSVEETQYF.

As regards this clone: The DNA is left out, because the CDR3 cannot be placed on it with certainty; the CDR3 is given as TCRdb lists it. The chain links TRBV27 to TRBJ1-5. The CDR3 contains 13 residues when both ends are counted. CDR1 is MNHEY and CDR2 is SMNVEV in the germline V gene (reference sequence). Here the CDR3 reads CASSSSFDQPQHF.

The chain links TRBV7-2 to TRBJ2-7, with a tentative D call TRBD2 (6 bases). This CDR3 has 14 amino acids. CDR1 is SGHTA and CDR2 is FQGNSA in the germline V gene. The V and J ends lost 1 base and 7 bases respectively, with 14 bases between them. CDR3: CASSLGAGFGEQYF. DNA for the CDR3: TGTGCCAGCAGCTTAGGGGCGGGATTTGGGGAGCAGTACTTC.

The V call is TRBV28, the J call TRBJ1-1; the D is unclear. Germline CDR1 is MDHEN and CDR2 is SYDVKM. The V and J ends lost 5 bases and 2 bases respectively, with 15 bases between them. CDR3 size: 15 residues. CDR3 in amino acids: CASSQITSGNTEAFF. The CDR3 nucleotides are TGTGCCAGCAGTCAGATCACCTCAGGAAACACTGAAGCTTTCTTT.

This chain joins TRBV7-9 and TRBJ2-3, with 7 nucleotides matching TRBD1. The CDR3 is made up of 16 amino acids. The germline CDR1 and CDR2 sequences are SEHNR and FQNEAQ (reference sequence). J lost 0 bases, V lost 1 base, and 4 bases had no gene match. The CDR3 sequence: CASSLGTGSSTDTQYF. In nucleotides, the CDR3 is TGTGCCAGCAGCTTAGGGACAGGTTCTAGCACAGATACGCAGTATTTT.

V gene TRBV5-1 combines with J gene TRBJ1-3, with a tentative D call TRBD1 (6 bases). The CDR3 contains 13 residues. The V end lost 6 bases, the J end lost 4 bases, and 11 bases lay between the germline ends. CDR1 is SGHRS and CDR2 is YFSETQ in the germline V gene. The CDR3 loop is CASTAQGGNTIYF. The CDR3 DNA reads as TGCGCCAGCACAGCCCAGGGGGGAAACACCATATATTTT.

The rearrangement links TRBV5-1 to TRBJ2-2, with 7 bases aligning to TRBD2. J was trimmed by 2 bases and V by 0 bases; bases with no gene match: 4. Germline CDR1 reads SGHRS; CDR2 reads YFSETQ. This CDR3 region has 16 residues. CDR3 bases: TGCGCCAGCAGCTTGGGCCTAGCGGACAACACCGGGGAGCTGTTTTTT. Translated: CASSLGLADNTGELFF.

This chain uses TRBV12-5 with TRBJ1-1; 10 bases match TRBD1. Germline CDR1 and CDR2: LGHNT and FRNRAP. J lost 1 base, V lost 6 bases, and 8 bases had no gene match. This CDR3 region has 16 residues. The CDR3 loop reads CASGPGGQGRNTEAFF. For the CDR3, the DNA is TGTGCTAGTGGCCCTGGGGGACAGGGGCGGAACACTGAAGCTTTCTTT.

The chain has TRBV2 and TRBJ2-5; 9 positions match TRBD1. The CDR3 has 14 residues. The germline CDR1 and CDR2 sequences are SNHLY and FYNNEI. V dropped 7 bases and J dropped 3; count of bases not matched to a gene: 6. The chain's CDR3 is CASKQGAREETQYF. The CDR3 nucleotides are TGTGCCAGCAAACAGGGGGCGCGTGAAGAGACCCAGTACTTC.

The V gene is TRBV28, the J gene TRBJ1-1, with D perhaps TRBD1 (5 bases). Trimming took 3 bases from V and 2 from J, leaving 25 bases between them. CDR1 MDHEN and CDR2 SYDVKM come from the germline V gene. The CDR3 contains 19 residues. The CDR3, as DNA: TGTGCCAGCAGTTTCCCTCTCGGGGGGATCACCCCAGGAAACACTGAAGCTTTCTTT. Translating it yields CASSFPLGGITPGNTEAFF.

The chain carries TRBV6-1 and TRBJ2-7; 10 positions match TRBD1. This CDR3 spans 14 amino acids. V trimming: 11 bases; J trimming: 5 bases; junction bases outside the gene matches: 12. Germline V gene lookup returns CDR1 MNHNS and CDR2 SASEGT. The CDR3 DNA reads TGTGCCTCCCGCCCGGGACAGGGGAGCCACGAGCAGTACTTC. Translating gives CASRPGQGSHEQYF.

V gene TRBV10-3 combines with J gene TRBJ1-5, with TRBD1 matching over 7 bases. The germline CDR1 and CDR2 sequences are ENHRY and SYGVKD. The CDR3 covers 16 residues. Germline trimming cut 0 bases from V and 3 bases from J; bases unmatched to any gene: 5. The chain's CDR3 is CAISESPDRVNQPQHF. DNA for the CDR3: TGTGCCATCAGTGAGTCGCCCGACAGGGTCAATCAGCCCCAGCATTTT.